Listed below are T cell receptor beta chains from one sample, sequenced in a study of T cells in localized non-small cell lung cancer. Clones were read by immunoSEQ multiplex PCR, and TCRdb kept only the in-frame ones, dropping some. Of about 36,000 clones in the sample, around 85% were seen once. The sequenced sample was peripheral blood, obtained before any cancer treatment. The receptors here all came from a woman aged 35 to 70 with stage I lung adenocarcinoma. Each CDR3 is given with its conserved first and last residue. D genes are given only for firm matches. Only some rows state a clone size, as once, few, many or a class for expanded clones.

abundance,len,j_gene,d_gene,v_gene,CDR3aa,CDR3nt
-,14,TRBJ2-2,-,TRBV9,CASSVVSVAGELFF,TGTGCCAGCAGCGTAGTTAGTGTCGCCGGGGAGCTGTTTTTT
-,15,TRBJ1-1,-,TRBV14,CASSQDVGRNTEAFF,TGTGCCAGCAGCCAAGATGTAGGCCGGAACACTGAAGCTTTCTTT
-,15,TRBJ2-2,-,TRBV7-8,CASVGKRLNTGELFF,TGTGCCAGCGTCGGGAAGCGATTGAACACCGGGGAGCTGTTTTTT
few,15,TRBJ1-1,-,TRBV5-6,CASSLEMGGPTEAFF,TGTGCCAGCAGCTTGGAAATGGGAGGTCCCACTGAAGCTTTCTTT
-,14,TRBJ2-3,TRBD1,TRBV7-3,CASSRTGGSDTQYF,TGTGCCAGCAGCCGCACAGGGGGGTCCGATACGCAGTATTTT
-,16,TRBJ1-2,-,TRBV28,CASVTGSGWDVGGYTF,TGTGCCAGCGTCACAGGGAGCGGTTGGGACGTGGGAGGCTACACCTTC
once,18,TRBJ2-3,TRBD2,TRBV5-1,CASSPGLAGGLGTDTQYF,TGCGCCAGCAGTCCGGGACTAGCGGGGGGGCTGGGCACAGATACGCAGTATTTT
-,13,TRBJ2-5,-,TRBV27,CASSSHREGTQYF,TGTGCCAGCAGTTCACACAGGGAGGGGACCCAGTACTTC
once,12,TRBJ1-1,-,TRBV19,CATRLGNTEAFF,TGTGCCACCCGGCTGGGCAATACTGAAGCTTTCTTT
-,15,TRBJ1-6,-,TRBV5-6,CASSLGPDNNSPLHF,TGTGCCAGCAGCTTGGGTCCGGATAATAATTCACCCCTCCACTTT
once,17,TRBJ2-1,-,TRBV7-6,CASSSFTRGANKGEQFF,TGTGCCAGCAGCTCATTTACCCGGGGGGCGAACAAGGGAGAGCAGTTCTTC
-,14,TRBJ1-6,-,TRBV10-1,CASSGGQGGSPLHF,TGCGCCAGCAGTGGGGGCCAAGGAGGATCACCCCTCCACTTT
once,15,TRBJ2-1,TRBD2,TRBV19,CASSTIAGGLSEQFF,TGTGCCAGTAGCACCATAGCGGGGGGGCTCAGTGAGCAGTTCTTC
-,17,TRBJ1-2,-,TRBV19,CASSLRDTDVTNYGYTF,TGTGCCAGTAGTTTACGGGACACGGACGTCACTAACTATGGCTACACCTTC
-,16,TRBJ1-5,-,TRBV21-1,CASTTGQIHSNQPQHF,TGTGCCAGCACCACGGGACAGATCCATAGCAATCAGCCCCAGCATTTT
-,13,TRBJ1-2,-,TRBV28,CASKVSGAVGYTF,TGTGCCAGCAAGGTTTCGGGGGCTGTTGGCTACACCTTC
-,12,TRBJ1-1,-,TRBV6-5,CASGRPGTEAFF,TGTGCCAGCGGAAGACCCGGCACTGAAGCTTTCTTT
once,15,TRBJ1-2,TRBD1,TRBV5-1,CASSSMGQMNYGYTF,TGCGCCAGCAGCTCGATGGGACAGATGAACTATGGCTACACCTTC
once,14,TRBJ1-1,-,TRBV7-9,CASSLATGYTEAFF,TGTGCCAGCAGCTTAGCGACAGGTTACACTGAAGCTTTCTTT
-,13,TRBJ1-6,-,TRBV19,CASSRGPRSPLHF,TGTGCCAGTAGTAGGGGGCCCCGGTCACCCCTCCACTTT
-,12,TRBJ2-5,TRBD2,TRBV2,CASRTSGETQYF,TGTGCCAGCAGGACTAGCGGAGAGACCCAGTACTTC
-,14,TRBJ1-2,-,TRBV2,CASSAIIVYYGYTF,TGTGCCAGCAGCGCGATAATAGTGTACTATGGCTACACCTTC
-,13,TRBJ2-3,TRBD2,TRBV5-1,CASAGGPTDTQYF,TGCGCCAGCGCGGGGGGTCCCACAGATACGCAGTATTTT
-,13,TRBJ1-5,-,TRBV6-1,CASSELRNQPQHF,TGTGCCAGCAGTGAATTGCGGAATCAGCCCCAGCATTTT
-,17,TRBJ2-3,TRBD2,TRBV4-1,CASSSTSGGRVGDTQYF,TGCGCCAGCAGCTCGACTAGCGGGGGCCGGGTCGGGGATACGCAGTATTTT
-,13,TRBJ2-1,-,TRBV7-2,CASSLNSYNEQFF,TGTGCCAGCAGCTTAAACTCCTACAATGAGCAGTTCTTC
few,12,TRBJ1-1,TRBD1,TRBV28,CASGGSNTEAFF,TGTGCTTCAGGGGGCAGCAACACTGAAGCTTTCTTT
-,15,TRBJ1-3,-,TRBV29-1,CSVVGLPQFGNTIYF,TGCAGCGTTGTAGGACTCCCACAATTTGGAAACACCATATATTTT
few,13,TRBJ1-3,-,TRBV30,CAWSVSGRNTIYF,TGTGCCTGGAGTGTAAGCGGACGAAACACCATATATTTT
-,13,TRBJ1-2,-,TRBV5-8,CASSLQVRRGYTF,TGTGCCAGCAGCTTACAGGTTCGTCGGGGCTACACCTTC
-,16,TRBJ1-4,TRBD1,TRBV4-3,CASSQALGQGFEKLFF,TGCGCCAGCAGCCAAGCTCTGGGACAGGGCTTTGAAAAACTGTTTTTT
few,13,TRBJ1-1,-,TRBV18,CASSGYSNTEAFF,TGTGCCAGCTCTGGCTATTCGAACACTGAAGCTTTCTTT
few,15,TRBJ2-1,-,TRBV5-6,CASSFNLASHYEQFF,TGTGCCAGCAGCTTTAATCTGGCGAGCCATTACGAGCAGTTCTTC
-,11,TRBJ2-7,-,TRBV6-5,CASKIAYEQYF,TGTGCCAGCAAGATAGCCTACGAGCAGTACTTC
few,16,TRBJ2-1,-,TRBV5-5,CASSLGSDLLANEQFF,TGTGCCAGCAGCTTGGGTAGCGATCTACTTGCCAATGAGCAGTTCTTC
-,14,TRBJ2-7,-,TRBV19,CASSIRGTSVEQYF,TGTGCCAGTAGTATACGAGGGACCTCAGTCGAGCAGTACTTC
once,14,TRBJ2-5,TRBD1,TRBV5-1,CASSKQGYQETQYF,TGCGCCAGCAGCAAACAGGGGTACCAAGAGACCCAGTACTTC
-,16,TRBJ2-3,-,TRBV28,CASSPHSGPGTDTQYF,TGTGCCAGCAGTCCCCATAGCGGACCTGGCACAGATACGCAGTATTTT
-,14,TRBJ1-6,TRBD1,TRBV5-4,CASSSGQGSSPLHF,TGTGCCAGCAGCTCGGGACAGGGATCTTCACCCCTCCACTTT
-,17,TRBJ2-5,TRBD2,TRBV4-1,CASSQDERGVLEETQYF,TGCGCCAGCAGCCAAGATGAGCGGGGGGTCCTAGAAGAGACCCAGTACTTC
-,15,TRBJ1-2,TRBD1,TRBV6-5,CASTLGTGDSYGYTF,TGTGCCAGCACCCTGGGGACAGGGGATAGCTATGGCTACACCTTC
-,15,TRBJ1-3,-,TRBV11-3,CASSPSRESGNTIYF,TGTGCCAGCAGCCCCTCCAGGGAATCTGGAAACACCATATATTTT
-,15,TRBJ1-4,-,TRBV6-6,CASSYNQGFNEKLFF,TGTGCCAGCAGTTACAATCAGGGTTTTAATGAAAAACTGTTTTTT
-,15,TRBJ2-6,TRBD2,TRBV28,CASSLRGAGANVLTF,TGTGCCAGCAGTTTGCGGGGGGCTGGGGCCAACGTCCTGACTTTC
-,14,TRBJ2-7,-,TRBV18,CASSPSVVDWEQYF,TGTGCCAGCTCACCGTCCGTTGTGGACTGGGAGCAGTACTTC
-,18,TRBJ2-3,TRBD2,TRBV4-2,CASSHGLAVPSSTDTQYF,TGTGCCAGCAGCCATGGACTAGCGGTGCCTTCTAGCACAGATACGCAGTATTTT
-,15,TRBJ2-5,TRBD1,TRBV2,CASSRTGQSKETQYF,TGTGCCAGCAGCCGGACGGGACAGTCTAAAGAGACCCAGTACTTC
-,13,TRBJ2-7,-,TRBV28,CASSLTGPYEQYF,TGTGCCAGCAGTTTAACAGGTCCCTACGAGCAGTACTTC
-,15,TRBJ2-3,TRBD1,TRBV6-6,CASTPDRSYTDTQYF,TGTGCCAGCACCCCGGACAGGAGCTACACAGATACGCAGTATTTT
-,16,TRBJ1-3,-,TRBV5-1,CASSFTGPGSGNTIYF,TGCGCCAGCAGCTTCACCGGGCCTGGGTCGGGAAACACCATATATTTT
-,14,TRBJ2-5,TRBD1,TRBV19,CASSIQGAGETQYF,TGTGCCAGTAGTATTCAGGGGGCCGGGGAGACCCAGTACTTC
-,14,TRBJ1-1,TRBD1,TRBV5-1,CASSWGQGYTEAFF,TGCGCCAGCAGCTGGGGACAGGGTTACACTGAAGCTTTCTTT
-,14,TRBJ1-1,-,TRBV25-1,CASSDMRGNTEAFF,TGTGCCAGCAGTGATATGCGGGGGAACACTGAAGCTTTCTTT
-,18,TRBJ2-5,TRBD2,TRBV7-2,CASSLQTSGGARQETQYF,TGTGCCAGCAGCTTACAAACTAGCGGGGGGGCAAGGCAAGAGACCCAGTACTTC
-,15,TRBJ1-1,-,TRBV6-1,CASSEEEGRGTEAFF,TGTGCCAGCAGTGAAGAAGAGGGGCGAGGTACTGAAGCTTTCTTT